This record looks at one T cell receptor (beta chain) sequence and its context. This clone was counted a few times. Its binding antigen is unknown. No base qualities exist here, and no much larger clone lies one base off it. The time point tag for this specimen amounts to: baseline before first vaccination. The vaccinee samples were drawn from two UK trials, COV001 and COV002, one of which was a single-blind randomized controlled phase 2/3 trial testing AZD1222 (ChAdOx1 nCoV-19) in healthy adults. Trial participant PBMC samples were collected at day 0 and day 28 after the second dose for TCRbeta chain sequencing. The CDR3 regions of human TCRbeta chains were analyzed by immunosequencing. As for the authors' bioinformatics: Repertoire TCRs were matched against a reference library of SARS-CoV-2-specific TCRs generated with the MIRA antigen-specificity platform. Breadth meant the fraction of unique TCRs that were SARS-CoV-2-associated, whereas depth meant the fraction of total T cells that were SARS-CoV-2-associated. Using the MIRA data, each spike-specific TCR was assigned both to the spike region to which the TCR was reactive and to a CD4 or CD8 class. Log10-transformed breadth and depth values were compared by one-way ANOVA with Sidak's multiple comparisons tests. TCRdb carries this immuneACCESS record with in-frame sequences only. Its versions omit some clonotypes, under half of them owing to an unresolved V gene in the studies checked, with the rest unexplained. That table is the source of V, J and clone size, and D and trimming were worked out from the DNA. This sample lists approximately 71,000 clones; more than 70% were detected once. Jointly, the top ten make up about an eighth of the sample.

These data are taken from a study of T cell responses to AZD1222 COVID-19 vaccine listed by TCRdb under 2021. For the study in its entirety: AZD1222 recipients with second doses at about 4 weeks or about 12 weeks were pooled, because spike-specific TCR depth and breadth did not differ between schedules. A total of just over 230 trial participants underwent TCR sequencing, of whom 207 had received two doses of AZD1222 and some 25 had received two doses of the MenACWY control vaccine. Trial participants were enrolled into age subgroups of 18-55, 56-69 and 70-plus years, which contained approximately 150, 28 and 58 TCR-sequenced participants, respectively.

What the study reported, not specific to this receptor: The 56-69-year group was small, and its depth increase did not reach significance, likely because of low power. Spike-specific TCR breadth and depth rose significantly after two AZD1222 doses compared with day 0 and with MenACWY recipients. Because no samples from the day 14 peak response were available, repertoires could be characterized only after the peak T cell response. Participants were mostly white British, with more females than males. The authors suggested clonal diversity may have been underestimated. Reportedly, close to half of the unique spike-specific TCRs recognized epitopes lying outside the regions that are mutated in the B.1.351 and B.1.1.7 variants. The whole spike protein was spanned by vaccine-associated CD4 TCRs, and dominant responses were seen in regions 160-218 and 743-854. Conclusions about previously exposed vaccinees are limited, since just five or six AZD1222 recipients were seropositive for SARS-CoV-2 at baseline.

Counted from cysteine to phenylalanine, this CDR3 has 13 amino acids. CDR3 DNA only is kept here, 39 bases in frame from base 1. According to the germline V gene (reference sequence), CDR1 reads SEHNR and CDR2 reads FQNEAQ. The germline ends are 5 bases apart after V is trimmed by 2 bases and J by 1 base. The receptor was isolated from an adult in good health. The material sequenced was peripheral blood, taken on day 0 of AZD1222 vaccination. The chain is encoded by TRBV7-9 joined to TRBJ1-1; the D gene is not confidently resolved. The sequence in DNA is TGTGCCAGCAGCTTAAACGGGAACACTGAAGCTTTCTTT. The translation is CASSLNGNTEAFF.